This TCR beta chain was obtained from a study of T-cell reconstitution after alpha-beta-depleted transplantation in children. This clonotype was detected ten times or more. During its preparation, the TCRbeta library received unique molecular identifiers. One entry per CDR3 protein, called by TCRdb with MiXCR from the PCR reads. This table has hundreds of thousands of distinct CDR3 sequences, roughly 14% appearing once. The germline V gene encodes CDR1 SGHRS and CDR2 YFSETQ. The CDR3 contains 15 residues. V was trimmed by 1 base and J by 0 bases, leaving 5 bases between them. This clonotype was sampled from a girl aged 2 to 10 with congenital amegakaryocytic thrombocytopenia, due to receive a stem cell transplant. V usage is TRBV5-1 and J usage is TRBJ2-6; D gene unclear. The sequencing used PBMCs, collected before TCRalphabeta/CD19-depleted stem cell transplant. CDR3: CASSLQPSGANVLTF. CDR3 sequence (DNA): TGCGCCAGCAGCTTGCAACCCTCTGGGGCCAACGTCCTGACTTTC.